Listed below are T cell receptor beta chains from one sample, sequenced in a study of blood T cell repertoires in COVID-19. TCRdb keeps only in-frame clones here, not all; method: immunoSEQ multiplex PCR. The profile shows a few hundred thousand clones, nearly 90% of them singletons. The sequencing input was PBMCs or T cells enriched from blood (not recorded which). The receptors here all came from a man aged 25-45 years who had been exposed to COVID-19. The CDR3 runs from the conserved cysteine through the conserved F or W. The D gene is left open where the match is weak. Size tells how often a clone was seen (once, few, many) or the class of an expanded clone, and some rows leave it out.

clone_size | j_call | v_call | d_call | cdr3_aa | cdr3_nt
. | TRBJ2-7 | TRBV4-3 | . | CASSQHTTSHEQYF | TGCGCCAGCAGCCAACACACGACTAGTCACGAGCAGTACTTC
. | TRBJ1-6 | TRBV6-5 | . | CASSTTRINSPLHF | TGTGCCAGCAGTACAACACGAATTAATTCACCCCTCCACTTT
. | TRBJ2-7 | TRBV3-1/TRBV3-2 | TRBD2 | CASSQFGGASYEQYF | TGTGCCAGCAGCCAATTCGGGGGGGCCTCCTACGAGCAGTACTTC
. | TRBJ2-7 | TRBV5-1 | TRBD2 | CASSLVSGGTYEQYF | TGCGCCAGCAGCTTGGTAAGCGGGGGTACCTACGAGCAGTACTTC
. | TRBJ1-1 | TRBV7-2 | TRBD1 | CASRLQGVSTEAFF | TGTGCCAGCAGGTTACAGGGGGTGTCGACTGAAGCTTTCTTT
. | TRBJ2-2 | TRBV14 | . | CASSLLEGGYTGELFF | TGTGCCAGCAGCCTTCTTGAAGGGGGTTACACCGGGGAGCTGTTTTTT
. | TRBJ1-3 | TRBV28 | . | CASMWSGGLGGNTIYF | TGTGCCAGCATGTGGTCTGGGGGCCTTGGTGGAAACACCATATATTTT
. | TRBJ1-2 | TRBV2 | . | CATLYEGGSRKYGYTF | TGTGCCACCCTTTACGAGGGCGGATCACGAAAATATGGCTACACCTTC
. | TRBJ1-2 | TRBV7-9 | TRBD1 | CASSQIPSGGPGYTF | TGTGCCAGCAGTCAAATACCCTCAGGGGGTCCTGGCTACACCTTC
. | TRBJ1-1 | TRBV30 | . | CAWSVRGGTEAFF | TGTGCCTGGAGTGTGAGGGGGGGTACTGAAGCTTTCTTT
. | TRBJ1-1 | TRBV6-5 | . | CASNPDSQSTEAFF | TGTGCCAGCAATCCAGACAGTCAAAGTACTGAAGCTTTCTTT
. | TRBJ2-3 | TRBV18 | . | CASSLPRTGGVSTDTQYF | TGTGCCAGCTCACTCCCCCGCACAGGGGGGGTTAGCACAGATACGCAGTATTTT
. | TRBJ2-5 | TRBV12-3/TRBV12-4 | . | CASSYGGTETQYF | TGTGCCAGCAGTTATGGGGGGACAGAGACCCAGTACTTC
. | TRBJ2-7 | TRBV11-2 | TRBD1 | CASSFGSTGQGHWQYF | TGTGCCAGCAGCTTCGGATCAACGGGACAGGGGCATTGGCAGTACTTC
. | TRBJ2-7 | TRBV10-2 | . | CASSRGIAAYEQYF | TGCGCCAGCAGCAGAGGGATAGCTGCCTACGAGCAGTACTTC
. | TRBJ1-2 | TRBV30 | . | CAWSVLGGGGYTF | TGTGCCTGGAGTGTACTGGGGGGAGGTGGCTACACCTTC
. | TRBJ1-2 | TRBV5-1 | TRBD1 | CASSLRGLGPLNYGYTF | TGCGCCAGCAGCTTGAGGGGGCTGGGCCCTTTGAACTATGGCTACACCTTC
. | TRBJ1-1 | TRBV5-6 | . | CASSLGASNTEAFF | TGTGCCAGCAGCTTGGGTGCCAGTAACACTGAAGCTTTCTTT
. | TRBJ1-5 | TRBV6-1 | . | CASSEAGGQPQHF | TGTGCCAGCAGTGAAGCGGGGGGTCAGCCCCAGCATTTT
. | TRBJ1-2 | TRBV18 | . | CASSPPGVMGIYGYTF | TGTGCCAGCTCACCCCCCGGGGTGATGGGGATCTATGGCTACACCTTC
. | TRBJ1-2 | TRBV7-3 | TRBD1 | CASSPTGDSYGYTF | TGTGCCAGCAGCCCGACAGGGGACTCCTATGGCTACACCTTC
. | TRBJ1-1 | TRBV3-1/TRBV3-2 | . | CASSQFVRGAQRNTEAFF | TGTGCCAGCAGCCAATTTGTACGGGGGGCGCAAAGGAACACTGAAGCTTTCTTT
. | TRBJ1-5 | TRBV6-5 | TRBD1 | CASSPSQGYQPQHF | TGTGCCAGCAGTCCTTCACAGGGGTATCAGCCCCAGCATTTT
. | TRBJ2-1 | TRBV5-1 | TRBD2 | CASSSYGAGGNEQFF | TGCGCCAGCAGCTCCTATGGAGCGGGGGGTAATGAGCAGTTCTTC
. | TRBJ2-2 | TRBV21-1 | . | CASSKGGERRAPGRELFF | TGTGCCAGCAGCAAAGGCGGTGAGAGGCGGGCCCCCGGCCGGGAGCTGTTTTTT
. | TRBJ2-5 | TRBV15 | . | CATSREAGMETQYF | TGTGCCACCAGCAGAGAGGCAGGGATGGAGACCCAGTACTTC
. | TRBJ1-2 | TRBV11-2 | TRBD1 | CASSATGAVHGYTF | TGTGCCAGCAGCGCGACAGGGGCGGTTCATGGCTACACCTTC
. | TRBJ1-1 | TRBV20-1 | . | CSAREETTAFF | TGCAGTGCTAGAGAGGAAACTACGGCTTTCTTT
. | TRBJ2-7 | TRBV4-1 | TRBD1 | CASSQDQTGVPGGQYF | TGCGCCAGCAGCCAAGATCAAACAGGGGTACCCGGAGGGCAGTACTTC
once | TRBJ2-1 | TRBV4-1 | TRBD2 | CASSQGSGLAGNEQFF | TGCGCCAGCAGCCAAGGATCGGGACTAGCGGGGAATGAGCAGTTCTTC
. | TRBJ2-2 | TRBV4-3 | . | CASSQWAGNTGELFF | TGCGCCAGCAGCCAATGGGCAGGGAACACCGGGGAGCTGTTTTTT
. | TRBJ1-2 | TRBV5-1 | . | CASSREDANYGYTF | TGCGCCAGCAGCCGGGAGGACGCTAACTATGGCTACACCTTC
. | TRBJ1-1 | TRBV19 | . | CASSMRALETEAFF | TGTGCCAGTAGTATGAGGGCCCTGGAAACTGAAGCTTTCTTT
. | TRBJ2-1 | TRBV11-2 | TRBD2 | CASSPFSGGHNEQFF | TGTGCCAGCAGCCCCTTTAGCGGGGGTCACAATGAGCAGTTCTTC
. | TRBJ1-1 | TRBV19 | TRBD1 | CASSTRTGFEDTEAFF | TGTGCCAGTAGTACCCGGACAGGTTTTGAGGACACTGAAGCTTTCTTT
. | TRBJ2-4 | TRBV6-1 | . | CASSEARGTIQYF | TGTGCCAGCAGTGAAGCGCGAGGTACCATTCAGTACTTC
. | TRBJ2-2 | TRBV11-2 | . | CASSLVRNTGELFF | TGTGCCAGCAGCTTAGTGCGGAACACCGGGGAGCTGTTTTTT
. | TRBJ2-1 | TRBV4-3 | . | CASSSRQYYNEQFF | TGCGCCAGCAGCTCTCGACAGTACTACAATGAGCAGTTCTTC
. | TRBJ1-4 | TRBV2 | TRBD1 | CASLERDSRKLFF | TGTGCCAGCCTAGAACGGGACAGTCGAAAACTGTTTTTT
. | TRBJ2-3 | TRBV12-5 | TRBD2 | CASGLGPGGGVKDTQYF | TGTGCTAGTGGTTTGGGGCCCGGGGGGGGAGTAAAAGATACGCAGTATTTT
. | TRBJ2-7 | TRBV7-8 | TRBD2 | CASSPAGGEQYF | TGTGCCAGCAGCCCTGCGGGAGGCGAGCAGTACTTC
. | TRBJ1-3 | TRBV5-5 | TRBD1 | CASSAGTGGNTIYF | TGTGCCAGCAGCGCCGGGACAGGGGGAAACACCATATATTTT
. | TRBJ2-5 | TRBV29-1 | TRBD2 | CSVDLAGGPVQETQYF | TGCAGCGTTGACCTGGCGGGGGGGCCGGTTCAAGAGACCCAGTACTTC
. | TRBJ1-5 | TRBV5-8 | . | CASSFTADQPQHF | TGTGCCAGCAGCTTTACAGCCGATCAGCCCCAGCATTTT
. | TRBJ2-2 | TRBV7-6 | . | CASSLLAEATGELFF | TGTGCCAGCAGCTTATTAGCCGAGGCCACCGGGGAGCTGTTTTTT
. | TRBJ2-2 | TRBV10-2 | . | CAVGGDTGELFF | TGCGCAGTGGGCGGGGACACCGGGGAGCTGTTTTTT
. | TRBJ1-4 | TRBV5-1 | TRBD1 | CASSLGQGLFGTNEKLFF | TGCGCCAGCAGCCTGGGACAGGGTCTTTTCGGAACTAATGAAAAACTGTTTTTT
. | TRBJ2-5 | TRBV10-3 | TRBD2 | CAISESGGPSGGAAETQYF | TGTGCCATCAGTGAGTCGGGAGGCCCTAGCGGGGGGGCCGCGGAGACCCAGTACTTC
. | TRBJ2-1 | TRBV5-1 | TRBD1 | CASSLATGGRGSYNEQFF | TGCGCCAGCAGCTTGGCAACAGGGGGCCGGGGGTCCTACAATGAGCAGTTCTTC
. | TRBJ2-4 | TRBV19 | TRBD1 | CASSPGTVKAKNIQYF | TGTGCCAGTAGCCCCGGGACAGTGAAAGCCAAAAACATTCAGTACTTC
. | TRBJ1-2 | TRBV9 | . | CASSGVGGDRTYSYGYTF | TGTGCCAGCAGCGGAGTGGGAGGGGACCGGACTTATTCCTATGGCTACACCTTC
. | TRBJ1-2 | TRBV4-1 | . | CASSQEYQGNGGYTF | TGCGCCAGCAGCCAAGAATATCAGGGCAACGGCGGCTACACCTTC
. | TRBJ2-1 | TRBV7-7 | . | CASSPSRSHNEQFF | TGTGCCAGCAGCCCCAGTAGGAGTCACAATGAGCAGTTCTTC